The 4 T cell receptor beta chains reported below all come from one sample, sequenced in a study of blood T cell repertoires in COVID-19. Measured with immunoSEQ multiplex PCR; TCRdb has only the in-frame clones, and not every one. This table holds a few hundred thousand clones, roughly 89% found once. The sample comprised peripheral blood. The receptors come from a woman in her thirties or forties who had recovered from COVID-19.

The chain is built from TRBV6-5 and TRBJ2-7, with TRBD2 identical over 10 bases. The CDR3 consists of 14 residues. CDR1 MNHEY and CDR2 SVGAGI come from the germline V gene. CDR3 nucleotides: TGTGCTCATAGGCTAGCGGGAGTCCCCAACGAGCAGTACTTC. It encodes CAHRLAGVPNEQYF.

This chain links TRBV11-3 with TRBJ2-1; possible D gene TRBD2, 5 bases. V gave up 5 bases and J gave up 9 bases, with 20 bases separating them. Germline values: CDR1 SGHNT, CDR2 YENEEA. The CDR3 spans 15 residues. This CDR3 is CASSPLSEGRSEQFF. The CDR3, as DNA: TGTGCCAGCAGCCCCCTGAGCGAAGGGAGAAGTGAGCAGTTCTTC.

This clone was detected only once. The chain recombines TRBV27 with TRBJ1-4, with 7 bases identical to TRBD1. Per germline, CDR1 MNHEY and CDR2 SMNVEV (reference sequence). The junction had 11 bases not matched to a gene; V was cut back by 5 bases and J by 8 bases. CDR3 length: 15 residues. The CDR3 reads CASSPGTATGEKLFF. The CDR3 DNA sequence: TGTGCCAGCAGTCCGGGGACAGCCACAGGGGAAAAACTGTTTTTT.

The V call is TRBV7-9, the J call TRBJ2-2, with 7 bases matching TRBD2. CDR1 and CDR2 (germline): SEHNR, FQNEAQ (reference sequence). This CDR3 is 13 amino acids long. V gave up 11 bases and J gave up 6 bases; unmatched junction bases: 9. The DNA for the CDR3 is TGTGCCCCCGGGCCTAGCGGCTCCGGGGAGCTGTTTTTT. Translated: CAPGPSGSGELFF.